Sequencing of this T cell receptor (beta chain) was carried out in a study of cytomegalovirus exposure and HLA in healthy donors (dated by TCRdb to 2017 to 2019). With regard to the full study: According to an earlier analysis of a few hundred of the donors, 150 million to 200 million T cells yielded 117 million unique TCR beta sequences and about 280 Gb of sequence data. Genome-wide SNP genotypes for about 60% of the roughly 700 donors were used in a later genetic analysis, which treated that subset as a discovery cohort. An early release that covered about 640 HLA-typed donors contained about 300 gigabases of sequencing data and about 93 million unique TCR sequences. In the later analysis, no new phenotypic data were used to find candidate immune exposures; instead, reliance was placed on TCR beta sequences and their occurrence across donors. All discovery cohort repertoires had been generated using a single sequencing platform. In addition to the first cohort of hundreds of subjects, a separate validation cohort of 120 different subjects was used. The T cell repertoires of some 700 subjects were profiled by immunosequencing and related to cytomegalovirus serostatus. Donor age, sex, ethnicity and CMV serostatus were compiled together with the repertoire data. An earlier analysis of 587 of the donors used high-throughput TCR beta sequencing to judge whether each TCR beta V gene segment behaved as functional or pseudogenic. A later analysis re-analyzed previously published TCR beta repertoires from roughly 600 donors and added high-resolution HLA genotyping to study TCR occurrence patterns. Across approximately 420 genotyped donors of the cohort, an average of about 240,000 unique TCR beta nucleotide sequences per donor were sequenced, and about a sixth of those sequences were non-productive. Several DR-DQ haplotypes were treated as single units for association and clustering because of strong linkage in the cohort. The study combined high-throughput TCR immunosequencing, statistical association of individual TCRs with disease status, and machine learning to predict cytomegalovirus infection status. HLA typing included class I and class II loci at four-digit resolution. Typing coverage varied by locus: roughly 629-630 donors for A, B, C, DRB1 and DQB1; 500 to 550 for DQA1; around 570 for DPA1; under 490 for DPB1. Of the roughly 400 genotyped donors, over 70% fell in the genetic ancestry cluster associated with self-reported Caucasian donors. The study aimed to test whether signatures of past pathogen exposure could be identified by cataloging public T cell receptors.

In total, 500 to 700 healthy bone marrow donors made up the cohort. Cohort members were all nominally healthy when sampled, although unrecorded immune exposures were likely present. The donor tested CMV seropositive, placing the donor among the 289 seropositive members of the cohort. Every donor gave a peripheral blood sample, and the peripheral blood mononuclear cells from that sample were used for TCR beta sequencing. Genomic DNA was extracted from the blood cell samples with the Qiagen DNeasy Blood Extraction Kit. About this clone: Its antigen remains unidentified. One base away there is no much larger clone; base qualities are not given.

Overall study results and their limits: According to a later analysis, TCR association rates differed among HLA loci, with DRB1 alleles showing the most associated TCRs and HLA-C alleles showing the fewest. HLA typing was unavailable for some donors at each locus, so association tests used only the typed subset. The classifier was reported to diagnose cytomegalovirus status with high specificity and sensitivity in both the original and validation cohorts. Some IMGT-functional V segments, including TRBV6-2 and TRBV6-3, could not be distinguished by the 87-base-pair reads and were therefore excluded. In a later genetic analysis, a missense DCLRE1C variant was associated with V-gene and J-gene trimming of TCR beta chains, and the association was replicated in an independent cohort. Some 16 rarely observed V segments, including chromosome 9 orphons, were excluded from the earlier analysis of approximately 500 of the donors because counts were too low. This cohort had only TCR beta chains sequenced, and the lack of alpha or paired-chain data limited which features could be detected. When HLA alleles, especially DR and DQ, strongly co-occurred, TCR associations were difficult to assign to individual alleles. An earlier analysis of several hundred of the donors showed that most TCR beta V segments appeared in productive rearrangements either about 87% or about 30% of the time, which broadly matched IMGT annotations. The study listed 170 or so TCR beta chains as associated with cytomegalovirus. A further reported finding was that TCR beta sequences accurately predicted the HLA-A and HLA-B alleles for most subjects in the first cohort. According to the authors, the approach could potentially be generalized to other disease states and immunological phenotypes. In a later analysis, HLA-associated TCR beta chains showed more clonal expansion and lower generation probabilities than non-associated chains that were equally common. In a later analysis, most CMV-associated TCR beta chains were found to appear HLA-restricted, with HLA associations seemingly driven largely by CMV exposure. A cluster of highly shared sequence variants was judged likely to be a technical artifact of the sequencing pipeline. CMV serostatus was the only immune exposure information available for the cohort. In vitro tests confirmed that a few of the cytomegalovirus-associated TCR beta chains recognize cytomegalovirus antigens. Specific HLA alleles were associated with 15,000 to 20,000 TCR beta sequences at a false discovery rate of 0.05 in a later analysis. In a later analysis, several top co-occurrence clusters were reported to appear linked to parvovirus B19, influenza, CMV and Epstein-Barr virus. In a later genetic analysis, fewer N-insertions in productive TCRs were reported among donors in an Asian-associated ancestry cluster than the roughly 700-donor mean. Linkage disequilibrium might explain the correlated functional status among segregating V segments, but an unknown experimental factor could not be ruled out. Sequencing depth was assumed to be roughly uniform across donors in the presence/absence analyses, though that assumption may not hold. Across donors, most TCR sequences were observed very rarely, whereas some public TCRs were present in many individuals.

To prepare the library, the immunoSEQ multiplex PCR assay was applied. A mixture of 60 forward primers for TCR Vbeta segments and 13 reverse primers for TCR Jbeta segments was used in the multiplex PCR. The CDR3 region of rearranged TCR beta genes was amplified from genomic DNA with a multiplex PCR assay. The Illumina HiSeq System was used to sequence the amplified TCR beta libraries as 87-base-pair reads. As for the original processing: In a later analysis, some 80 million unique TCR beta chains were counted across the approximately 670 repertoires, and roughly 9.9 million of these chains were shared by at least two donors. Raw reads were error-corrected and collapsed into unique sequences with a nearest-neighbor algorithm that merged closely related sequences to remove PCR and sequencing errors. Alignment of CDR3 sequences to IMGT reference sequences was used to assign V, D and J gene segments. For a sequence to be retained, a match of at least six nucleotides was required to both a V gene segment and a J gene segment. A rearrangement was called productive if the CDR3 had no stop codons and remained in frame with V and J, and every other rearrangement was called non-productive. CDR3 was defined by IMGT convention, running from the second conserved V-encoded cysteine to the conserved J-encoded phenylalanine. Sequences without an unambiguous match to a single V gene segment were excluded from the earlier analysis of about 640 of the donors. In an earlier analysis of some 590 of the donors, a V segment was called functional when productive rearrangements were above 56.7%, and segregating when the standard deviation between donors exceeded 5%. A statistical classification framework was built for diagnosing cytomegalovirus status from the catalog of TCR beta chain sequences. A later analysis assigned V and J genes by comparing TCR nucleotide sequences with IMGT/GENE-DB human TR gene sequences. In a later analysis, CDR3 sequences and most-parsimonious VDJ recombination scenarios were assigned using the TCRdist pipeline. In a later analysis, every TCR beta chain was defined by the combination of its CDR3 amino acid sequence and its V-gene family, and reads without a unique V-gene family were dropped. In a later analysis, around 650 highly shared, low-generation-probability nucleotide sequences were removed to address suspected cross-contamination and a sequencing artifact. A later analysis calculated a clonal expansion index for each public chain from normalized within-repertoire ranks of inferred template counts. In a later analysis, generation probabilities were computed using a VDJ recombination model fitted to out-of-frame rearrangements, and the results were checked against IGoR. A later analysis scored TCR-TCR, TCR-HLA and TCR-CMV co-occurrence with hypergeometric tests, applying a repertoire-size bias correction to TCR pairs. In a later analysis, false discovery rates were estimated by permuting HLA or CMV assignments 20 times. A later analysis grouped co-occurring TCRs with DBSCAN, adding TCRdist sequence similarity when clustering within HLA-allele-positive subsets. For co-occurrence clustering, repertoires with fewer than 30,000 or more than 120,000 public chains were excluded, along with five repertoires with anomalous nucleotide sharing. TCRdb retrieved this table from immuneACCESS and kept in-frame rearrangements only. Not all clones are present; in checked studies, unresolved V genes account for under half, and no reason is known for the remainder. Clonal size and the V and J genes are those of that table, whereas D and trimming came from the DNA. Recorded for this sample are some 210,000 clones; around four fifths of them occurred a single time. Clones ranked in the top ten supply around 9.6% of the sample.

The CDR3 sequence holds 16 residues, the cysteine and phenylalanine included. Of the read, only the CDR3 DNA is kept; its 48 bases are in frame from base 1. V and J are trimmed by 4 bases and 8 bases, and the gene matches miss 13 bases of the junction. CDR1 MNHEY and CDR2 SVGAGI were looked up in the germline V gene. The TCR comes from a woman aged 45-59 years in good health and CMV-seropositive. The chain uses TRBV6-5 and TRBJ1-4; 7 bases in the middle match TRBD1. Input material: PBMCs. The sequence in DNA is TGTGCCAGCAGTTTACAACCAGGGGGGTTAGGAGAAAAACTGTTTTTT. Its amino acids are CASSLQPGGLGEKLFF.